This T cell receptor beta chain stems from a study of T-cell reconstitution after alpha-beta-depleted transplantation in children. V was shortened by 2 bases and J by 0 bases, with 9 bases between the two germline ends. This CDR3 region has 15 residues. Looked up from germline, CDR1 is LGHNT and CDR2 is FRNRAP. The TCRbeta library was prepared with unique molecular identifiers. TCRdb ran MiXCR on the PCR reads and lists one entry per CDR3 protein. The table includes about 230,000 distinct CDR3 sequences, over 9.5% detected once. This clonotype was recorded many times. The J gene is TRBJ2-3, the V gene TRBV12-5, with D possibly being TRBD1 or TRBD2 (5 bases each). This clonotype was sampled from a human donor who donated a stem cell graft to a child with SCID. Sample: PBMCs from the stem cell graft donor, taken from the stem cell graft. CDR3 in amino acids: CASGLLGDSTDTQYF. CDR3 DNA: TGTGCTAGTGGTTTGTTGGGGGATAGCACAGATACGCAGTATTTT. The variable domain in full, completed from reference TRBV12-5 and TRBJ2-3, reads DARVTQTPRHKVTEMGQEVTMRCQPILGHNTVFWYRQTMMQGLELLAYFRNRAPLDDSGMPKDRFSAEMPDATLATLKIQPSEPRDSAVYFCASGLLGDSTDTQYFGPGTRLTVL.